This T cell receptor beta chain was identified in a study of T-cell reconstitution after alpha-beta-depleted transplantation in children. Germline V CDR1 and CDR2: MNHNS, SASEGT. The CDR3 loop spans 15 amino acids. V lost 6 bases and J lost 5, with 20 bases in between. The authors prepared the TCRbeta library with unique molecular identifiers. TCRdb used MiXCR to reprocess the PCR reads, holding one entry per CDR3 protein. The sample gives about 500,000 distinct CDR3 sequences, 30% to 35% of which show up once; 2% to 3% is in the top ten. The sequences come from PBMCs from the stem cell graft donor, collected from the stem cell graft. The receptor was isolated from a human donor who donated a stem cell graft to a child with aplastic anemia. The gene calls are TRBV6-1 and TRBJ2-7; D is possibly TRBD1 (6 bases). The DNA for the CDR3 is TGTGCCAGCAGCCCCGAAGGCAGGGGAGTCGACGAGCAGTACTTC. It encodes CASSPEGRGVDEQYF.